Each of the 20 T cell receptor beta chains below was sequenced from the same sample in a study of T cell responses to AZD1222 COVID-19 vaccine. Clones were sequenced by immunoSEQ multiplex PCR, and TCRdb holds only the in-frame ones, with some missing. Of 75,000 to 100,000 clones in the sample, approximately 86% were seen once. The sequencing used peripheral blood, collected on day 0 of AZD1222 vaccination. Receptors were obtained from an adult in good health.

There are a few counts of this clone. The rearrangement uses TRBV6-1 and TRBJ2-1; 7 bases match TRBD2. The CDR3 loop spans 16 amino acids. Germline CDR1 and CDR2: MNHNS and SASEGT. With V trimmed by 3 bases and J by 9 bases, 14 bases remained unmatched. CDR3 in DNA: TGTGCCAGCAGTGAGCTCCAAGGAGCTCAGCGGGGTGAGCAGTTCTTC. Residues: CASSELQGAQRGEQFF.

The chain joins TRBV28 to TRBJ1-5, with 8 positions matching TRBD1. CDR1 is MDHEN, CDR2 SYDVKM, per germline. J was trimmed by 4 bases and V by 6 bases; bases with no gene match: 11. CDR3 size: 16 residues. CDR3 bases: TGTGCCAGCAGATCTTCCCGGGACAGGAGGAATCAGCCCCAGCATTTT. Translation gives CASRSSRDRRNQPQHF. The whole variable domain, filled in from reference TRBV28 and TRBJ1-5, reads DVKVTQSSRYLVKRTGEKVFLECVQDMDHENMFWYRQDPGLGLRLIYFSYDVKMKEKGDIPEGYSVSREKKERFSLILESASTNQTSMYLCASRSSRDRRNQPQHFGDGTRLSIL.

The J gene is TRBJ2-1, the V gene TRBV7-2; D not resolved. The ends were cut back, 0 bases at V and 8 bases at J, with 8 bases in the middle. This CDR3 region has 13 residues. The V gene's germline CDR1 is SGHTA and CDR2 FQGNSA. The CDR3 sequence is CASSLALAYEQFF. Here the CDR3 DNA reads TGTGCCAGCAGCTTAGCGCTGGCTTATGAGCAGTTCTTC. The full variable domain, in which reference TRBV7-2 and TRBJ2-1 provide the parts outside the CDR3, is GAGVSQSPSNKVTEKGKDVELRCDPISGHTALYWYRQSLGQGLEFLIYFQGNSAPDKSGLPSDRFSAERTGGSVSTLTIQRTQQEDSAVYLCASSLALAYEQFFGPGTRLTVL.

This rearrangement joins TRBV2 to TRBJ1-1; D not resolved. CDR1 is SNHLY and CDR2 is FYNNEI in the germline V gene. Trimming pared 3 bases from V and 2 bases from J, leaving 13 bases between. The CDR3 extends over 15 amino acids. CDR3 DNA sequence: TGTGCCAGCAGTGATGTCACAGCCTTAAACACTGAAGCTTTCTTT. This gives the protein CASSDVTALNTEAFF.

This chain uses TRBV2 with TRBJ2-7; 10 positions agree with TRBD2. The CDR3 covers 19 residues. V lost 4 bases and J lost 6; bases outside the gene matches: 21. Germline lookup yields CDR1 SNHLY and CDR2 FYNNEI. The chain's CDR3 is CASSAGLADRIEGFREQYF. CDR3 bases: TGTGCCAGCAGTGCAGGACTAGCGGACCGTATTGAGGGATTTCGCGAGCAGTACTTC.

The chain couples TRBV29-1 to TRBJ1-1; a possible D gene is TRBD1 (5 bases). V lost 4 bases and J lost 8, with 14 bases in between. The CDR3 runs 12 residues. The germline V gene has CDR1 SQVTM and CDR2 ANQGSEA. Written as DNA, the CDR3 is TGCAGCGTTGCCGACAGCCCGCAAGAAGCTTTCTTT. This translates into CSVADSPQEAFF.

V is TRBV28 and J is TRBJ2-7; D gene unclear. V lost 6 bases, J lost 0 bases, and 15 bases lay in between. The CDR3 has 15 residues. Germline CDR1 reads MDHEN; CDR2 reads SYDVKM. CDR3 sequence: CASSPTYRSSYEQYF. The CDR3 DNA reads TGTGCCAGCAGCCCGACGTATAGAAGCTCCTACGAGCAGTACTTC.

The rearrangement joins TRBV28 to TRBJ2-3; 7 bases map to TRBD2. Per germline, CDR1 MDHEN and CDR2 SYDVKM. The CDR3 is 14 residues long. Unmatched junction bases numbered 3, after V lost 3 bases and J lost 3 bases. CDR3 bases: TGTGCCAGCAGTTTTGGGGGGGGGACAGATACGCAGTATTTT. Translated, it gives CASSFGGGTDTQYF.

This chain connects TRBV28 to TRBJ1-6, with TRBD1 as a possible D gene (5 bases). The CDR3 consists of 16 residues. Germline CDR1 reads MDHEN; CDR2 reads SYDVKM. V lost 6 bases, J lost 0 bases, and 12 bases lay in between. The CDR3 reads CASRPRGSSYNSPLHF. CDR3 DNA: TGTGCCAGCAGGCCGCGGGGGAGCTCCTATAATTCACCCCTCCACTTT.

The chain carries TRBV15 and TRBJ1-1, with 8 bases fitting TRBD1. Trimming at V came to 3 bases and at J to 0 bases, leaving 0 bases not matched to a gene. From germline, CDR1 is LNHNV and CDR2 YYDKDF (reference sequence). The CDR3 sequence is 14 residues long. The CDR3 bases are TGTGCCACCAGCAGGACAGGGGTGAACACTGAAGCTTTCTTT. Residues: CATSRTGVNTEAFF.

The chain has TRBV4-2 and TRBJ2-1, with 10 positions matching TRBD2. The ends lost 0 bases at V and 2 bases at J; junction bases unmatched: 4. CDR1 and CDR2 from the germline V gene are LGHNA and YNFKEQ. The CDR3 contains 17 residues. This CDR3 is CASSQDQGLAAYNEQFF. Written as DNA, the CDR3 is TGTGCCAGCAGCCAAGATCAAGGACTAGCGGCCTACAATGAGCAGTTCTTC.

This clone was detected a few times. The chain uses TRBV6-4 and TRBJ1-5; unclear D gene. The length of the CDR3 is 13 residues. Germline V gene lookup returns CDR1 MRHNA and CDR2 SNTAGT. Between the trimmed V and J ends, which lost 4 bases and 4 bases, there was a span of 8 bases. CDR3 sequence reads: CASSVEENQPQHF. The CDR3 nucleotides are TGTGCCAGCAGTGTGGAGGAGAATCAGCCCCAGCATTTT.

The V and J genes are TRBV11-2 and TRBJ1-5; D is ambiguous. The V gene lost 2 bases and the J gene lost 6 bases, with 14 bases spanning the gap. CDR3 length: 15 amino acids. Germline loops: CDR1 SGHAT, CDR2 FQNNGV. DNA of the CDR3: TGTGCCAGCAGCTTAAATTCCGGTCCACTTCAGCCCCAGCATTTT. Protein product: CASSLNSGPLQPQHF.

The chain couples TRBV19 to TRBJ2-1, with D perhaps TRBD1 (5 bases). Germline V gene data show CDR1 as LNHDA and CDR2 as SQIVND (reference sequence). The CDR3 sequence is 16 residues long. Trimming shortened V by 3 bases and J by 0 bases, and 12 bases separated the two germline ends. CDR3 DNA: TGTGCCAGTAGTATTATTAGGGGCGGCTCCTACAATGAGCAGTTCTTC. This sequence encodes CASSIIRGGSYNEQFF.

The gene calls are TRBV27 and TRBJ2-7; 11 bases map to TRBD2. Trimming took 4 bases from V and 2 from J; bases not matched to a gene: 4. Germline V gene lookup returns CDR1 MNHEY and CDR2 SMNVEV (reference sequence). The CDR3 length is 15 residues. The chain's CDR3 is CASSWGLAEPYEQYF. The CDR3 DNA reads as TGTGCCAGCAGTTGGGGACTAGCGGAGCCCTACGAGCAGTACTTC.

The chain is built from TRBV28 and TRBJ2-2; 9 bases line up with TRBD1. From germline, CDR1 is MDHEN and CDR2 SYDVKM. The CDR3 has 17 amino acids. Trimming at V came to 4 bases and at J to 5 bases, leaving 11 bases not matched to a gene. Written as DNA, the CDR3 is TGTGCCAGCAGTTGGCCCCGGGACAGGGCAGTAACCGGGGAGCTGTTTTTT. Protein: CASSWPRDRAVTGELFF.

This clone was seen a few times. The chain couples TRBV4-1 to TRBJ1-5; D gene unclear. CDR1 is MGHRA and CDR2 is YSYEKL in the germline V gene. Trimming cost V 3 bases and J 3 bases, with 6 bases left between them. The CDR3 loop spans 13 amino acids. The CDR3 DNA reads TGCGCCAGCAGCCAGGAGGTCAATCAGCCCCAGCATTTT. Translated, it gives CASSQEVNQPQHF.

This clone was detected only once. V usage is TRBV5-1 and J usage is TRBJ2-7, with 10 bases aligning to TRBD1. The junction had 6 bases not matched to a gene; V was cut back by 5 bases and J by 4 bases. This CDR3 comprises 14 residues. Germline V gene sequence: CDR1 SGHRS, CDR2 YFSETQ. This chain's CDR3 is CASSWGQGNYEQYF. DNA of the CDR3: TGCGCCAGCAGTTGGGGACAGGGGAATTACGAGCAGTACTTC.

This clone was observed a single time. The genes are TRBV24-1 and TRBJ2-5; 14 bases agree with TRBD2. This CDR3 is 18 amino acids long. The germline gives CDR1 KGHDR, CDR2 SFDVKD. The ends lost 4 bases at V and 7 bases at J; junction bases unmatched: 13. The DNA of the CDR3 is TGTGCCACCAGTGACAGACTAGCGGGAGGGCCTGGAGGCGGGACCCAGTACTTC. Translating it yields CATSDRLAGGPGGGTQYF.

The rearrangement joins TRBV27 to TRBJ2-5, with a possible D match to TRBD2 (6 bases). Trimming took off 2 bases at V and 5 bases at J, with 15 bases between the two ends. This CDR3 is built from 15 residues. CDR1 is MNHEY, CDR2 SMNVEV, per germline (reference sequence). The CDR3 DNA sequence: TGTGCCAGCAGTTTAAATCCCGGGAGCGGGGAGACCCAGTACTTC. Its translation: CASSLNPGSGETQYF.